The 8 T cell receptor beta chains below all came from one sample that was sequenced in a study of blood T cell repertoires in COVID-19. Using immunoSEQ multiplex PCR, the repertoire was profiled, and TCRdb retains in-frame clones only, with some absent. The table records about 310,000 clones, around 86% of them present only once. Sequenced input: peripheral blood. All receptors come from a man aged 45-65 years with active or convalescent COVID-19.

V and J are TRBV6-2 or TRBV6-3 and TRBJ2-3; perhaps TRBD2 as D (5 bases). The CDR3 is 13 amino acids. Germline lookup yields CDR1 MNHEY and CDR2 SVGEGT. Deletions cut 2 bases from V and 9 bases from J, with 12 bases between. The CDR3 loop is CASSYEGVGTQYF. CDR3 nucleotides: TGTGCCAGCAGTTACGAGGGTGTGGGGACGCAGTATTTT.

The chain joins TRBV10-3 to TRBJ2-7; 11 bases fit TRBD2. V lost 6 bases and J lost 3; bases outside the gene matches: 7. Germline assignment: CDR1 ENHRY and CDR2 SYGVKD. The CDR3 covers 15 residues. The CDR3 reads CAIRSTGTSGYEQYF. The CDR3 DNA follows: TGTGCCATCAGGTCTACCGGGACTAGCGGCTACGAGCAGTACTTC.

In this sample, this clone turned up once. The rearrangement uses TRBV24-1 and TRBJ2-5; D is unresolved. The V end lost 3 bases, the J end lost 5 bases, and 12 bases lay between the germline ends. Germline V gene lookup returns CDR1 KGHDR and CDR2 SFDVKD. This CDR3 contains 14 residues. CDR3 sequence (DNA): TGTGCCACCAGTGATCACACACCCGGGGAGACCCAGTACTTC. This encodes CATSDHTPGETQYF.

This clone has a single count. V and J are TRBV6-6 and TRBJ2-7; 8 nucleotides line up with TRBD2. The CDR3 has 16 amino acids. J was trimmed by 2 bases and V by 7 bases; bases with no gene match: 13. Germline assignment: CDR1 MNHNY and CDR2 SVGAGI (reference sequence). The CDR3 region has the DNA TGTGCCAGCACCTCCGGCGGGGTAGCGGGAACCTACGAGCAGTACTTC. Translated, it gives CASTSGGVAGTYEQYF.

The J gene is TRBJ1-4, the V gene TRBV4-3; TRBD1 agrees at 8 bases. CDR3 size: 15 residues. The germline CDR1 and CDR2 sequences are LGHNA and YSLEER. V was pared by 2 bases and J by 6 bases, with 5 bases of the junction left unmatched. In DNA form, the CDR3 reads TGCGCCAGCAGCCAACGGACAGGGTTCGATGAAAAACTGTTTTTT. Protein: CASSQRTGFDEKLFF.

Here the CDR3 reads CASSAGTGGPVGAQYF. The CDR3, as DNA: TGTGCCAGCAGCGCCGGGACAGGGGGTCCGGTCGGGGCCCAGTACTTC. The J gene is TRBJ2-5, the V gene TRBV3-1 (or the pseudogene TRBV3-2), with 11 bases matching TRBD1. CDR3 length: 16 residues. CDR1 and CDR2 from the germline V gene are LGHDT and YNNKEL (reference sequence). With 5 bases clipped from V and 9 bases from J, the junction kept 14 bases outside the gene matches.

This clone came up once. The V and J genes are TRBV24-1 and TRBJ2-3; 14 bases line up with TRBD2. The germline V gene encodes CDR1 KGHDR and CDR2 SFDVKD. The V and J ends lost 3 bases and 4 bases, in that order; junction bases with no gene match: 5. The CDR3 runs to 17 residues. The CDR3 sequence: CATSDPGLAGGPDTQYF. The CDR3 coding sequence is TGTGCCACCAGTGATCCAGGACTAGCGGGAGGTCCAGATACGCAGTATTTT.

The chain is built from TRBV29-1 and TRBJ2-2; 8 bases are a match to TRBD2. With 5 bases clipped from V and 4 bases from J, the junction kept 6 bases outside the gene matches. The CDR3 runs 14 residues. CDR1 and CDR2 (germline): SQVTM, ANQGSEA. The CDR3 DNA is TGCAGCGTTTTAGCGGGGTTTGGCACCGGGGAGCTGTTTTTT. Protein sequence: CSVLAGFGTGELFF.